The 4 T cell receptor beta chains in this list originate from one sample, sequenced in a study of graft-versus-host responses after intestinal transplantation (dated by TCRdb to the early 2020s). Libraries came from the immunoSEQ multiplex PCR assay. Imported from immuneACCESS, the table was reduced by TCRdb to in-frame sequences with V and J called. These copies leave out some clones; in studies compared against another copy, an unresolved V gene accounts for under half, and the cause of the remainder is not known. The sample yields around 100,000 clones; approximately 93% were counted once. The ten largest clonotypes hold less than 1.5% of the sample. Their antigen targets remain unknown. The time point label, read with the paper, signifies: cells obtained before transplantation from donor or recipient. The sample consisted of unstimulated CD8+ T cells sorted from spleen or lymph node cells, taken before transplant. The receptors shown here come from a human donor who was the organ donor for an intestinal transplant.

This chain uses TRBV27 with TRBJ2-5; 11 nucleotides line up with TRBD2. CDR3 length: 16 residues. V lost 6 bases and J lost 2; bases outside the gene matches: 8. The germline V gene has CDR1 MNHEY and CDR2 SMNVEV (reference sequence). The CDR3 region has the DNA TGTGCCAGCAGGGCGAGACTAGCGGGGCAACAAGAGACCCAGTACTTC. This codes for CASRARLAGQQETQYF.

V is TRBV2 and J is TRBJ2-7; D unclear. Trimming took 5 bases from V and 6 from J, leaving 5 bases between them. The CDR3 runs 10 residues. Germline CDR1 is SNHLY and CDR2 is FYNNEI. The CDR3 sequence is CASSYGEQYF. The DNA for the CDR3 is TGTGCCAGCAGTTACGGCGAGCAGTACTTC.

This clone has a handful of counts. The chain combines TRBV19 with TRBJ2-1; no definite D call. Trimming stripped 8 bases from V and 3 bases from J, with 14 bases between. CDR1 and CDR2 from the germline V gene are LNHDA and SQIVND (reference sequence). CDR3 size: 14 residues. As DNA, the CDR3 is TGTGCCAGTCAAGGGCCAGCGCTCTACAATGAGCAGTTCTTC. This codes for CASQGPALYNEQFF. Full variable domain (rest looked up from reference TRBV19 and TRBJ2-1): DGGITQSPKYLFRKEGQNVTLSCEQNLNHDAMYWYRQDPGQGLRLIYYSQIVNDFQKGDIAEGYSVSREKKESFPLTVTSAQKNPTAFYLCASQGPALYNEQFFGPGTRLTVL.

The genes are TRBV19 and TRBJ1-1; D uncertain. Germline assignment: CDR1 LNHDA and CDR2 SQIVND (reference sequence). The CDR3 has 11 residues. Trimming removed 5 bases at V and 8 bases at J, with 9 bases between. The CDR3 spells CASSLAAEAFF. In nucleotides, the CDR3 is TGTGCCAGTAGTCTCGCCGCGGAAGCTTTCTTT.